This TCR beta chain emerged from a study of blood T cell repertoires in COVID-19. Overall study: There were acute and convalescent COVID-19 samples, and they came from the United States, Italy and Spain.

This table comes from immunoSEQ multiplex PCR, and its TCRdb copy is limited to in-frame clones, with some not included. Here the sample spans about 100,000 clones, about 92% being singletons. The sequenced material came from peripheral blood. The TCR comes from a man aged 45 to 65 with active COVID-19.

DNA for the CDR3: TGTGCCAGCAGTTCCCTAAGGGGGCATGGCTACACCTTC. Translation gives CASSSLRGHGYTF. This sequence joins TRBV28 and TRBJ1-2; the match to TRBD1 covers 7 bases. Looked up from germline, CDR1 is MDHEN and CDR2 is SYDVKM. CDR3 length: 13 residues. Losses at the gene ends were 4 bases for V and 6 bases for J; bases not matched to a gene: 5.